These 8 T cell receptor beta chains came from one sample sequenced in a study of shared clonotypes between healthy human individuals. Sequenced by immunoSEQ multiplex PCR; TCRdb stores in-frame clones only, minus some. Among over 2 million clones listed, 90% to 95% were seen once. Source material: naive CD4+ T cells sorted from blood. The subset was: CD45RA+ positively selected. The receptors shown here come from a man between 18 and 35 years old in good health.

The V gene is TRBV2, the J gene TRBJ2-7; no reliable D call. Germline CDR1 reads SNHLY; CDR2 reads FYNNEI. This CDR3 region has 14 residues. V was shortened by 7 bases and J by 0 bases, with 13 bases between the two germline ends. This CDR3 reads CASKSFGSSYEQYF. The CDR3, as DNA: TGTGCCAGCAAAAGTTTCGGTAGCTCCTACGAGCAGTACTTC.

The V gene is TRBV18, the J gene TRBJ2-5; 7 bases map to TRBD2. The germline CDR1 and CDR2 sequences are KGHSH and LQKENI. This CDR3 region has 16 residues. Losses at the gene ends were 1 base for V and 2 bases for J; bases not matched to a gene: 7. The CDR3 protein is CASSPLAAGVQETQYF. The CDR3 DNA reads as TGTGCCAGCTCACCACTGGCGGCGGGGGTTCAAGAGACCCAGTACTTC. The full variable domain, with the rest looked up from reference TRBV18 and TRBJ2-5, is NAGVMQNPRHLVRRRGQEARLRCSPMKGHSHVYWYRQLPEEGLKFMVYLQKENIIDESGMPKERFSAEFPKEGPSILRIQQVVRGDSAAYFCASSPLAAGVQETQYFGPGTRLLVL.

The chain carries TRBV30 and TRBJ2-1; no clear D gene. CDR3 length: 11 amino acids. Per the germline V gene, CDR1 is GTSNPN and CDR2 is SVGIG (reference sequence). V shed 1 base and J shed 7 bases, with 5 bases lying between them. CDR3 in amino acids: CAWSERNEQFF. DNA for the CDR3: TGTGCCTGGAGTGAGAGGAATGAGCAGTTCTTC.

A remark on this clone: The junction departs from the called germline gene at one end, perhaps through a read error. V usage is TRBV5-6 and J usage is TRBJ2-1, with unresolved D. CDR1 SGHDT and CDR2 YYEEEE come from the germline V gene. This CDR3 is built from 12 residues. CDR3 protein: CASSLKGSEQLF. CDR3 coding DNA: TGTGCCAGCAGCTTGAAGGGAAGTGAGCAGCTCTTC.

The V call is TRBV6-5, the J call TRBJ2-5; 8 nucleotides line up with TRBD1. With 6 bases clipped from V and 7 bases from J, the junction kept 7 bases outside the gene matches. The CDR3 runs 13 residues. The germline gives CDR1 MNHEY, CDR2 SVGAGI. The CDR3 bases are TGTGCCAGCAGCCCTGGACAGGGAGGGACCCAGTACTTC. It codes for CASSPGQGGTQYF.

This chain joins TRBV27 and TRBJ2-1, with 8 nucleotides matching TRBD2. Germline-derived CDR1 and CDR2 are MNHEY and SMNVEV (reference sequence). The CDR3 runs to 16 residues. The V and J ends lost 2 bases and 2 bases, in that order; junction bases with no gene match: 5. CDR3 bases: TGTGCCAGCAGTTTAGCGGGCGGGAGGACCTACAATGAGCAGTTCTTC. As protein: CASSLAGGRTYNEQFF.

The chain employs TRBV29-1 and TRBJ1-1; 10 bases line up with TRBD1. The V and J ends lost 5 bases and 0 bases, in that order; junction bases with no gene match: 3. The CDR3 runs 14 residues. Looked up from germline, CDR1 is SQVTM and CDR2 is ANQGSEA. DNA for the CDR3: TGCAGCGTTCGACAGGGGGCAATGAACACTGAAGCTTTCTTT. It is translated as CSVRQGAMNTEAFF.

This clone was recorded only once. The chain is built from TRBV7-2 and TRBJ1-4; 7 bases are shared with TRBD1. This CDR3 spans 14 amino acids. V shed 3 bases and J 4 bases; nucleotides not matched to a gene: 2. CDR1 is SGHTA and CDR2 is FQGNSA in the germline V gene. Written as DNA, the CDR3 is TGTGCCAGCAGCTTGGGACAGATTAATGAAAAACTGTTTTTT. It is translated as CASSLGQINEKLFF.